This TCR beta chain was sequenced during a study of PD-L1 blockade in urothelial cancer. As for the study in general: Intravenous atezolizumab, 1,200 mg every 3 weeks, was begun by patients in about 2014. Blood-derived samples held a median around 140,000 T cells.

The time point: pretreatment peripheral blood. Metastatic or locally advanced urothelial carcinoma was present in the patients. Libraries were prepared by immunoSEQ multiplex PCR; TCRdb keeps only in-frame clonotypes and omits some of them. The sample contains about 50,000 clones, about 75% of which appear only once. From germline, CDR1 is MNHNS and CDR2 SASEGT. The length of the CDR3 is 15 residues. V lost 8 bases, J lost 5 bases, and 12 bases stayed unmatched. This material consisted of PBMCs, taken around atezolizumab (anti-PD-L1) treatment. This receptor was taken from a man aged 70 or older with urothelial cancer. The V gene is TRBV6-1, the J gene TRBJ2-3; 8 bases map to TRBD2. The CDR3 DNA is TGTGCCAGCCGGGGGGGCAGGGGAAAGGGAGATACGCAGTATTTT. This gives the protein CASRGGRGKGDTQYF.